This is a list of T cell receptor beta chains from one sample in a study of blood T cell repertoires in COVID-19. Profiled with immunoSEQ multiplex PCR; TCRdb holds only in-frame clones, not every one. This sample has over 100,000 clones; about 82% occur once, and the top ten carry around 16%. Material for sequencing was peripheral blood. These receptors were collected from a man in his sixties with active or convalescent COVID-19. CDR3s include the opening cysteine and the closing phenylalanine or tryptophan. D genes are given only for firm matches. Size is omitted from some rows. Given values are once, few, many or a class for expanded clones.

CSASPQATNEKLFF TGCAGTGCTAGTCCCCAGGCAACTAATGAAAAACTGTTTTTT 14 NA TRBJ1-4 TRBV20-1 NA
CSASDRRNPYEQYF TGCAGTGCTAGTGACAGGCGTAACCCATACGAGCAGTACTTC 14 NA TRBJ2-7 TRBV20-1 NA
CASTRGREGRDEQFF TGTGCCAGCACTCGGGGGAGGGAGGGCCGTGATGAGCAGTTCTTC 15 NA TRBJ2-1 TRBV21-1 NA
CASSIWRNTEAFF TGTGCCAGCAGCATCTGGAGGAACACTGAAGCTTTCTTT 13 NA TRBJ1-1 TRBV7-2 NA
CSVEGQNRESPYHYGYTF TGCAGCGTTGAAGGGCAAAACAGGGAGAGTCCTTACCACTATGGCTACACCTTC 18 NA TRBJ1-2 TRBV29-1 NA
CASSIDAGDLYSNQPQHF TGTGCCAGTAGTATAGATGCAGGGGACCTATATAGCAATCAGCCCCAGCATTTT 18 few TRBJ1-5 TRBV19 NA
CASSLDPGQGRGTEAFF TGTGCCAGCAGCTTGGATCCGGGACAGGGGAGGGGAACTGAAGCTTTCTTT 17 once TRBJ1-1 TRBV5-4 TRBD1
CASSPDRGLDEQYF TGCGCCAGCAGCCCCGACAGGGGGCTGGACGAGCAGTACTTC 14 NA TRBJ2-7 TRBV4-3 TRBD1
CASSIVGGRNQPQHF TGTGCCAGTAGTATAGTGGGTGGGAGGAATCAGCCCCAGCATTTT 15 NA TRBJ1-5 TRBV19 NA
CASSKSGTGLNNEQYF TGTGCCAGCAGTAAATCCGGGACAGGGTTAAACAACGAGCAGTACTTC 16 NA TRBJ2-7 TRBV6-2/TRBV6-3 TRBD1
CASSSVEHNEKLFF TGCGCCAGCAGCTCCGTGGAGCATAATGAAAAACTGTTTTTT 14 NA TRBJ1-4 TRBV5-1 NA
CASSSSGTYSYEQYF TGCGCCAGCAGCTCTTCCGGGACTTACTCCTACGAGCAGTACTTC 15 NA TRBJ2-7 TRBV5-1 NA
CATSIQQGRAEFF TGTGCCACCAGCATCCAACAGGGGAGAGCGGAGTTCTTC 13 NA TRBJ2-1 TRBV15 TRBD1
CASSKQRRTGGLAIAKNIQYF TGTGCCAGCAGCAAACAGAGGCGGACAGGCGGACTAGCGATAGCCAAAAACATTCAGTACTTC 21 NA TRBJ2-4 TRBV21-1 NA
CASSFRDRYYEQYF TGTGCCAGCAGCTTCAGGGACAGATATTACGAGCAGTACTTC 14 NA TRBJ2-7 TRBV5-6 TRBD1
CASSAEGGEKLFF TGTGCCAGCAGCGCCGAGGGGGGGGAAAAACTGTTTTTT 13 NA TRBJ1-4 TRBV3-1/TRBV3-2 NA
CASSTGAPEAFF TGTGCCAGCTCAACAGGGGCTCCTGAAGCTTTCTTT 12 few TRBJ1-1 TRBV18 TRBD1
CASSLASGRVNEQFF TGTGCCAGCAGTCTGGCGAGCGGGAGGGTCAATGAGCAGTTCTTC 15 NA TRBJ2-1 TRBV6-5 TRBD2
CASSRSGRNTDTQYF TGTGCCAGCAGTCGTAGCGGGAGGAACACAGATACGCAGTATTTT 15 NA TRBJ2-3 TRBV7-8 TRBD2
CASSPTVNTEAFF TGTGCCAGCAGCCCAACAGTGAACACTGAAGCTTTCTTT 13 NA TRBJ1-1 TRBV7-2 NA
CSVGQTYEQYF TGCAGCGTTGGACAGACCTACGAGCAGTACTTC 11 NA TRBJ2-7 TRBV29-1 NA
CASSLEQDITTDTQYF TGCGCCAGCAGCTTGGAACAGGACATAACCACAGATACGCAGTATTTT 16 NA TRBJ2-3 TRBV5-1 NA
CSASLTAGGGPDTQYF TGCAGTGCTAGTCTAACCGCGGGAGGAGGCCCAGATACGCAGTATTTT 16 NA TRBJ2-3 TRBV20-1 TRBD2
CASSRGTDYNSPLHF TGTGCCAGCAGCCGGGGGACAGACTATAATTCACCCCTCCACTTT 15 NA TRBJ1-6 TRBV5-4 TRBD1
CASSLGQGRQPQHF TGTGCCAGCAGCCTTGGACAGGGGAGACAGCCCCAGCATTTT 14 NA TRBJ1-5 TRBV6-5 TRBD1
CASSRTSGGYNEQFF TGTGCCAGCAGCCGGACTAGCGGGGGTTACAATGAGCAGTTCTTC 15 NA TRBJ2-1 TRBV11-2 TRBD2
CASGSGPEGVDQPQHF TGTGCTAGTGGTTCCGGTCCCGAGGGTGTAGATCAGCCCCAGCATTTT 16 NA TRBJ1-5 TRBV12-5 NA